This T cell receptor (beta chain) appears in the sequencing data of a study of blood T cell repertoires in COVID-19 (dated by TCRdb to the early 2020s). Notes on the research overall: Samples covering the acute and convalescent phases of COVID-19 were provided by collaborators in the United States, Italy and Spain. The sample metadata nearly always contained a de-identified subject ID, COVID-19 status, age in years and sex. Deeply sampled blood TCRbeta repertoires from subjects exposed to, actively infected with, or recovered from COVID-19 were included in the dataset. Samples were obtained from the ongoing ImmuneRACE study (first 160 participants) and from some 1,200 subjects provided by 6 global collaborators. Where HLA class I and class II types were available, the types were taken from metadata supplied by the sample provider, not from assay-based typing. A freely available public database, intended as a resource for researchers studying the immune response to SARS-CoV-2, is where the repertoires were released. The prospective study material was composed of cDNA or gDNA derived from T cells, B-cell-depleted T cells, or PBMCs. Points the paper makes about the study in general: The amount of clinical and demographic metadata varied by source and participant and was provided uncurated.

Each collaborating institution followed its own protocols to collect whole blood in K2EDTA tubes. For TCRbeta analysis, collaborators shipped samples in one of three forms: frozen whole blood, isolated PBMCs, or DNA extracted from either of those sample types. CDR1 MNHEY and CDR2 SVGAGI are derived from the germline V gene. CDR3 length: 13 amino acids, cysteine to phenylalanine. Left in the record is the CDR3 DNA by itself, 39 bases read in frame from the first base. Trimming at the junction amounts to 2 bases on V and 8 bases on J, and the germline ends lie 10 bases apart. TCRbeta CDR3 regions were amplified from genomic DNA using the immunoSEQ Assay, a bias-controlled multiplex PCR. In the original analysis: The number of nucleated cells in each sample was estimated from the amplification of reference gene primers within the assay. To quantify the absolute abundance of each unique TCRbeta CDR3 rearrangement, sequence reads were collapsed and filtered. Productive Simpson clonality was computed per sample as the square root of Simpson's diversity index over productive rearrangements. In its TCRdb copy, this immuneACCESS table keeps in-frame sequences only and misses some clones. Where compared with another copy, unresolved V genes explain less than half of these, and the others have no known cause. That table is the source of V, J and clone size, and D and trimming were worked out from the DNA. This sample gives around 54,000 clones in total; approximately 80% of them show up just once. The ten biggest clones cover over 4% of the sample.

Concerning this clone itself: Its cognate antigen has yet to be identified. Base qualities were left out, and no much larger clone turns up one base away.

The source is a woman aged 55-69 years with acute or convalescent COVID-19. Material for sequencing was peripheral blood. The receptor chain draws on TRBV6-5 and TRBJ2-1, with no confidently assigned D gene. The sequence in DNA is TGTGCCAGCAGTTACGGGCGCCAGGATGAGCAGTTCTTC. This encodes CASSYGRQDEQFF.